The clone carrying this T cell receptor (beta chain) was seen a few times. The antigen remains undetermined. One entry per CDR3 protein, called by TCRdb with MiXCR from the 5' RACE reads. The sample consists of about 220,000 distinct CDR3 sequences, around 8% of them appearing once. The sample belongs to a study of identical twins. Points from the study as a whole: Instead of following the same donors, the conclusions were based on cross-sectional statistical analysis.

The CDR3 has 15 amino acids. V was cut by 5 bases and J by 9 bases, with 18 bases left in between. CDR1 and CDR2 from the germline V gene are SGDLS and YYNGEE. This sample also belongs to another study, concerning yellow fever vaccine responses in identical twins.

This TCR was sampled from a woman under 30 in good health. This rearrangement joins TRBV9 to TRBJ1-6; no clear D. Sample: memory (CD45RO+) T cells sorted from blood. The CDR3 protein is CASRGAGKGSSPLHF. The CDR3 DNA reads as TGTGCCAGCAGGGGTGCAGGAAAGGGAAGTTCACCCCTCCACTTT.